This T cell receptor (beta chain) is from a study of monozygotic twins with inflammatory bowel disease (dated by TCRdb to the late 2010s). Describing the broader study: The complete study included roughly 30 monozygotic twin pairs: 19 IBD-discordant Danish pairs and nine German pairs, of which four were IBD-concordant and five were IBD-discordant. The search for disease-associated traits relied mainly on comparing, within discordant pairs, IBD patients with their genetically identical healthy co-twins. Each individual had, on average, about 151 000 unique TCRalpha sequences and 181 000 unique TCRbeta sequences available for analysis.

Note on this clonotype: Its cognate antigen has yet to be identified.

The library was obtained by 5' RACE. The input for every TCR library was around 3.5 ug of total RNA. For each sample, cDNA synthesis with SMARTScribe reverse transcriptase was split into eight separate reactions. During cDNA synthesis, unique molecular identifiers containing a 6-nucleotide sample barcode were introduced by template switching. TCRalpha and TCRbeta cDNA was amplified by two nested PCRs of roughly 15 and 9 cycles, with bead purification after each PCR. Before amplification, the cDNA was both treated with uracil DNA-glycosylase and purified with the QIAquick PCR purification kit. In the second PCR, Illumina TruSeq-compatible adapters and sample-specific barcodes were added. TapeStation and Qubit were used to check library quality and concentration, and roughly 4.6 ng of each library was pooled. Sequencing of pooled libraries was carried out on an Illumina HiSeq2500 single-index Rapid Run using 2 x 100 bp reads and custom sequencing primers. As for the authors' bioinformatics: PCR and sequencing errors were corrected by UMI-based consensus assembly using MiGEC version 1.2.6. MiXCR version 2.1.1 was used to carry out V(D)J alignment, clonotype assembly and CDR3 extraction. To normalise gene usage, clonotype sharing and MAIT/NKT TCR abundance, the top 1000, 10 000 and 20 000 clonotypes in each sample were analysed. After downsampling to 27 000 UMIs, diversity was calculated as the inverse Simpson index using the vegan R package. Paired Mann-Whitney U tests were applied to discordant twin pairs, with Benjamini-Hochberg correction for multiple testing. TCRdb reprocessed the reads, and each CDR3 protein sequence is entered once, without DNA. TCRdb, rather than the study authors, made the V and J calls. This sample's table carries over 100,000 distinct CDR3 sequences. The top ten hold approximately 13% of the sample.

From each donor, an approximately 2.3 ml peripheral blood sample was drawn into PAXgene tubes and stored at -80 degrees C. Without T cell sorting, total RNA was isolated from whole blood using the PAXgene blood miRNA kit on an automated QIAcube. Peripheral blood from monozygotic twin pairs, either concordant or discordant for inflammatory bowel disease, underwent deep TCRalpha and TCRbeta repertoire profiling that used unique molecular barcoding. Smoking habits were recorded for all twin pairs, with individuals classified as current, former or never smokers. The CDR3, from cysteine to phenylalanine, totals 14 residues. DNA is not recorded here. Taken from the germline V gene, the CDR1 and CDR2 loops are ENHRY and SYGVKD. Beyond this particular receptor, the publication reports: Because patients received different immunosuppressive treatments, the repertoires may have picked up extra background noise and variability between individuals. Compared with healthy twins, IBD patients had fewer clonotypes in common with other individuals, a difference most pronounced in patients showing signs of disease activity. Measured by the inverse Simpson index, TCRbeta repertoire diversity was lower in IBD patients than in their healthy co-twins. The results gave no support for a single strong signal or clonotype linked to IBD. Repertoire similarity did not differ between concordant and discordant twins, possibly due to limited statistical power. The analysis was unable to tell different T cell subtypes apart.

The source is a human donor with ulcerative colitis or Crohn's disease, or a healthy co-twin of an affected twin (not recorded which). Recombination joined TRBV10-3 with TRBJ1-1; no DNA is available, so the TRBD1 call from TCRdb remains unchecked. Sequences were obtained from blood. The CDR3 sequence is CATEQGLGDTEAFF.